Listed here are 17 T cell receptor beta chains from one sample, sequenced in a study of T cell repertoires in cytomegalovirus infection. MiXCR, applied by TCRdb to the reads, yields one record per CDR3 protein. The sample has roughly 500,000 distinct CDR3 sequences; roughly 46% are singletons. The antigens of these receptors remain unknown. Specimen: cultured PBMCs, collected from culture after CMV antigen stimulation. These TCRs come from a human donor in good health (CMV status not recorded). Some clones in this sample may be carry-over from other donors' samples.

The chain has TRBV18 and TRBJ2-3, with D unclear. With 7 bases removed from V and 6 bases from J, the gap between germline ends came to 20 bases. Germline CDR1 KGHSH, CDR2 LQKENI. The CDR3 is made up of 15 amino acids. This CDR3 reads CASLRGPPVADTQYF. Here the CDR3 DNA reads TGTGCCAGCTTACGAGGCCCGCCAGTCGCGGATACGCAGTATTTT.

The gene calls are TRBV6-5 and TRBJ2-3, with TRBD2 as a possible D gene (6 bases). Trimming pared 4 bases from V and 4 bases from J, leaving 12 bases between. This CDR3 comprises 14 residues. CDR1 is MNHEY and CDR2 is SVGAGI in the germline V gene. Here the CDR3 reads CASSSRREADTQYF. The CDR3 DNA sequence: TGTGCCAGCAGTTCACGAAGGGAGGCAGATACGCAGTATTTT.

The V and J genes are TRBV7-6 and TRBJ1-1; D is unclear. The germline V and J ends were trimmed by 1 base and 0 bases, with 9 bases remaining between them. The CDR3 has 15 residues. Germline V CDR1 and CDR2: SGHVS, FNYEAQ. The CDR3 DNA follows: TGTGCCAGCAGCTTAGAGCCAGACCTGAACACTGAAGCTTTCTTT. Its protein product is CASSLEPDLNTEAFF.

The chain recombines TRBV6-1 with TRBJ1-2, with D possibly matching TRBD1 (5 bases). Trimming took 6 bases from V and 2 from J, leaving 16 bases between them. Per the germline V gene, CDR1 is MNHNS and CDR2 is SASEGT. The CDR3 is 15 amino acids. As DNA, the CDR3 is TGTGCCAGCAGACCCTTGTCAGGGACCAACTATGGCTACACCTTC. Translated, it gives CASRPLSGTNYGYTF.

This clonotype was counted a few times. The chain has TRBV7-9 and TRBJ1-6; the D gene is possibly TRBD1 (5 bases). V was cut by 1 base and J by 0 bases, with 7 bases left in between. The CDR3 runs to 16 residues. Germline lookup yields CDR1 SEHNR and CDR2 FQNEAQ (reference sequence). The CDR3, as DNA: TGTGCCAGCAGCTTAGAGGGGCGCTCCTATAATTCACCCCTCCACTTT. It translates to CASSLEGRSYNSPLHF.

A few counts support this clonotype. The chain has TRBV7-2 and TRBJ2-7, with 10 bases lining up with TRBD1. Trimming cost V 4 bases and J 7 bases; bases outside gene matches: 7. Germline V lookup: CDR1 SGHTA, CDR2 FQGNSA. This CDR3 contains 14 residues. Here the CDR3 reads CASSYPWTGGEQYF. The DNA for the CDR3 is TGTGCCAGCAGCTACCCTTGGACAGGGGGTGAGCAGTACTTC.

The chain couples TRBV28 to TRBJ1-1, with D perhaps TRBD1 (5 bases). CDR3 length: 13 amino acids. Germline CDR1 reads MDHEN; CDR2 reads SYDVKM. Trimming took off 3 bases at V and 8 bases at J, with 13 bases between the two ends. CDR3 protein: CASSLGGGYEAFF. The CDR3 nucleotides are TGTGCCAGCAGTTTGGGGGGGGGATACGAAGCTTTCTTT.

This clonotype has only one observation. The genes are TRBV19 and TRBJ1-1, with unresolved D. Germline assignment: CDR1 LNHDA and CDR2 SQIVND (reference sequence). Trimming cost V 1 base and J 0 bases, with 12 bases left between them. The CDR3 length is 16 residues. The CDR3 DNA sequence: TGTGCCAGTAGTATAGTCCTTGGGCGAATGAACACTGAAGCTTTCTTT. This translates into CASSIVLGRMNTEAFF.

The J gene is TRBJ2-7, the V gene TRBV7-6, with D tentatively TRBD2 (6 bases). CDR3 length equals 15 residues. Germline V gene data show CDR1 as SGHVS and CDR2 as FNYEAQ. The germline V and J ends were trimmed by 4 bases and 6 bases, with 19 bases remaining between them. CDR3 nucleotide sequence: TGTGCCAGCAGCTCCCCCGGGACGGGAGCTGGCGAGCAGTACTTC. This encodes CASSSPGTGAGEQYF.

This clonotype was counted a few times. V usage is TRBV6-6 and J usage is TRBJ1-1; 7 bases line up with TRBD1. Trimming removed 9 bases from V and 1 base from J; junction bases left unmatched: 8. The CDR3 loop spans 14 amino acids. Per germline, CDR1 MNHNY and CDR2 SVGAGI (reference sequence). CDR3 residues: CASLIGQANTEAFF. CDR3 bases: TGTGCCAGTCTTATCGGACAGGCGAACACTGAAGCTTTCTTT.

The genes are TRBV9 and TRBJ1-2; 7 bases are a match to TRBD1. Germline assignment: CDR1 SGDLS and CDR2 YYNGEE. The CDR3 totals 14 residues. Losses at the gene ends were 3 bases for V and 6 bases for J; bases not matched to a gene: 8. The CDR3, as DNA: TGTGCCAGCAGCGAAGGGGGCGCGGGGAATGGCTACACCTTC. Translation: CASSEGGAGNGYTF.

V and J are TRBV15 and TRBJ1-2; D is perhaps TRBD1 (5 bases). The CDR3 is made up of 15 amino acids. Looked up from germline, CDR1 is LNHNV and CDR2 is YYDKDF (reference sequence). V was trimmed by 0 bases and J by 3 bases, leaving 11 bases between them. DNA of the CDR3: TGTGCCACCAGCAGAGATTCGGGGCAGTACTATGGCTACACCTTC. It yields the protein CATSRDSGQYYGYTF.

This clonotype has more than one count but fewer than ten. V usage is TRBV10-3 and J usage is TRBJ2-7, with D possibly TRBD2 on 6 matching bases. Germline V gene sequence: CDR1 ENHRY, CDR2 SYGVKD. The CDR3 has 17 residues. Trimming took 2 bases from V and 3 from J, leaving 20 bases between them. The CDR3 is CAISESPGRREIYEQYF. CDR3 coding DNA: TGTGCCATCAGTGAGAGCCCCGGACGGAGGGAAATCTACGAGCAGTACTTC.

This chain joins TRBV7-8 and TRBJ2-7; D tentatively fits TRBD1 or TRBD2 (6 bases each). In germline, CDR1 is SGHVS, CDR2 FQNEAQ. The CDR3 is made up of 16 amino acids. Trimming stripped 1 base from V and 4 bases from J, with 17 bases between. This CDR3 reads CASSLDPKGDSYEQYF. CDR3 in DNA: TGTGCCAGCAGCTTAGACCCAAAGGGGGACTCGTACGAGCAGTACTTC.

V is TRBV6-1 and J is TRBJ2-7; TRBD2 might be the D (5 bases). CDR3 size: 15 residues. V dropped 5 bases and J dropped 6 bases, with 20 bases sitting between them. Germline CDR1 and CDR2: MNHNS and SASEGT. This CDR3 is CASSYAGLVGSEQYF. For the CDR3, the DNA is TGTGCCAGCAGTTACGCGGGCCTCGTTGGGTCCGAGCAGTACTTC.

CDR3 sequence reads: CASSYRTGGETQYF. The CDR3 DNA reads as TGTGCCAGCAGTTACCGGACAGGGGGCGAGACCCAGTACTTC. The chain combines TRBV6-5 with TRBJ2-5; TRBD1 aligns across 11 bases. CDR1 MNHEY and CDR2 SVGAGI come from the germline V gene. Unmatched junction bases numbered 1, after V lost 2 bases and J lost 5 bases. This CDR3 has 14 residues.

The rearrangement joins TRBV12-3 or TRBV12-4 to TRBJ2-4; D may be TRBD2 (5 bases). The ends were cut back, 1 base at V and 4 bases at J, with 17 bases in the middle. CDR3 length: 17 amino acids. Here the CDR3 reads CASSLGDYGITKNIQYF. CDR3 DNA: TGTGCCAGCAGTTTAGGTGACTATGGGATCACTAAAAACATTCAGTACTTC.